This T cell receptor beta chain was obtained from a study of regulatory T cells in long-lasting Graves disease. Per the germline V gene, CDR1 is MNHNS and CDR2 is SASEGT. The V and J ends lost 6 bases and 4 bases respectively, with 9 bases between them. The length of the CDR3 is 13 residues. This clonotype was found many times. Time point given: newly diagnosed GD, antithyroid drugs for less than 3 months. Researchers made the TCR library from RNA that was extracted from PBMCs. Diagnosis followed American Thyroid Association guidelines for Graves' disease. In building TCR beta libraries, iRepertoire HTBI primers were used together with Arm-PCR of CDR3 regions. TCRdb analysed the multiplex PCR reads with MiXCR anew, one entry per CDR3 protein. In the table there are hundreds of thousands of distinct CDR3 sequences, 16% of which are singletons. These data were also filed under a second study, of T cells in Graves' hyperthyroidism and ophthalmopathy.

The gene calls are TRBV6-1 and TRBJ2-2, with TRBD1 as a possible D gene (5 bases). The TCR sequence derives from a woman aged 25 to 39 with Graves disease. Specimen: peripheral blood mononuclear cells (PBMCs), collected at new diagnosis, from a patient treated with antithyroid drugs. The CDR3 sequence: CASRSTATGELFF. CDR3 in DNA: TGTGCCAGCAGATCGACAGCCACCGGGGAGCTGTTTTTT.